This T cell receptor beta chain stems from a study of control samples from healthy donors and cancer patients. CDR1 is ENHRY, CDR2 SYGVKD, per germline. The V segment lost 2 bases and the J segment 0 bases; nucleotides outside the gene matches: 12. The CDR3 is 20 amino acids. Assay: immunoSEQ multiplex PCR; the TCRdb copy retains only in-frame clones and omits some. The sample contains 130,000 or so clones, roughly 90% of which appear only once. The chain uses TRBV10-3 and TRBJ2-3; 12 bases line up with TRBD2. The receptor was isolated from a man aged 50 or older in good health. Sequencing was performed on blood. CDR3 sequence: CAISEALLLAGGPSTDTQYF. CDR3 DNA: TGTGCCATCAGTGAGGCCCTACTACTAGCGGGGGGCCCTAGCACAGATACGCAGTATTTT.